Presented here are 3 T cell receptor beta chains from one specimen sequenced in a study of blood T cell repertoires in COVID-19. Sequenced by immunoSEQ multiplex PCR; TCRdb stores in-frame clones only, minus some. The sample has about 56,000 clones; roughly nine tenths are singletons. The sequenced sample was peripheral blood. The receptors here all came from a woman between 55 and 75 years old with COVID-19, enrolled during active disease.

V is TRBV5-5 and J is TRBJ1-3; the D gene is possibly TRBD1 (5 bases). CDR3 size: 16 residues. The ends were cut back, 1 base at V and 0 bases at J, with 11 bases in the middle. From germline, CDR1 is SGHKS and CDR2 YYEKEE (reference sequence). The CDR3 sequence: CASSLTRASSGNTIYF. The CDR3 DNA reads TGTGCCAGCAGCTTGACCAGGGCGAGCTCTGGAAACACCATATATTTT.

The CDR3 is CASRGLAGGTGELFF. In DNA form, the CDR3 reads TGTGCCAGCAGGGGACTAGCGGGAGGCACCGGGGAGCTGTTTTTT. V gene TRBV6-5 combines with J gene TRBJ2-2; 15 nucleotides line up with TRBD2. Germline-derived CDR1 and CDR2 are MNHEY and SVGAGI. V was pared by 6 bases and J by 4 bases, with 0 bases of the junction left unmatched. The CDR3 contains 15 residues.

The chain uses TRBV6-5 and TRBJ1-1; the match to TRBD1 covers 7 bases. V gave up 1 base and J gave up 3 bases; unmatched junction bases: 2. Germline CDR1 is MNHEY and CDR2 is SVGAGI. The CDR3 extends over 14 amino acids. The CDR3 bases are TGTGCCAGCAGTTACTATGACAGGGACACTGAAGCTTTCTTT. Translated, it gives CASSYYDRDTEAFF.